This record covers a single TCR beta chain. The V gene's germline CDR1 is GTSNPN and CDR2 SVGIG (reference sequence). This CDR3 is 13 amino acids long. V was cut by 7 bases and J by 9 bases, with 19 bases left in between. Data came from immunoSEQ multiplex PCR; TCRdb stores just in-frame clones and leaves some out. The table lists tens of thousands of clones, around 88% of them singletons. This record belongs to a study of OX40 agonist ivuxolimab in advanced cancers. Sample: CD4+ or CD8+ T cells sorted from blood, taken in a trial of the OX40 agonist ivuxolimab. The chain recombines TRBV30 with TRBJ1-5; D unresolved. The clonotype was recovered from an adult with an advanced solid tumor such as melanoma, head and neck, liver or kidney cancer. The CDR3 DNA reads as TGTGCCTACCGCCCATTAGGCCAAGGGCCCCAGCATTTT. This encodes CAYRPLGQGPQHF.